Listed here are 14 T cell receptor beta chains from one sample, sequenced in a study of T cells in narcolepsy. The protocol was immunoSEQ multiplex PCR, while the TCRdb copy is restricted to in-frame clones and leaves out a portion. The sample has around 30,000 clones, 90% seen once. Sample: CD45RA- memory CD4+ T cells from PBMCs. The receptors stem from a human donor with narcolepsy.

V usage is TRBV5-1 and J usage is TRBJ1-6; 7 bases match TRBD1. Germline values: CDR1 SGHRS, CDR2 YFSETQ. V shed 5 bases and J 7 bases; nucleotides not matched to a gene: 12. This CDR3 has 16 residues. The CDR3 is CASRSWPGGTNSPLHF. CDR3 nucleotides: TGCGCCAGCAGGTCTTGGCCAGGGGGAACAAATTCACCCCTCCACTTT. Based on the CDR3 plus reference TRBV5-1 and TRBJ1-6, the full variable domain is KAGVTQTPRYLIKTRGQQVTLSCSPISGHRSVSWYQQTPGQGLQFLFEYFSETQRNKGNFPGRFSGRQFSNSRSEMNVSTLELGDSALYLCASRSWPGGTNSPLHFGNGTRLTVT.

The chain employs TRBV5-1 and TRBJ2-3, with no clear D. The CDR3 contains 14 residues. V was pared by 2 bases and J by 0 bases, with 7 bases between. Germline V gene sequence: CDR1 SGHRS, CDR2 YFSETQ. The CDR3 sequence: CASSLDTSTDTQYF. In DNA, the CDR3 is TGCGCCAGCAGCTTAGATACTAGCACAGATACGCAGTATTTT.

In this sample, this clone turned up a few times. The J gene is TRBJ2-2, the V gene TRBV5-1; no firm D call. Trimming took off 0 bases at V and 5 bases at J, with 5 bases between the two ends. The germline V gene encodes CDR1 SGHRS and CDR2 YFSETQ. CDR3 length: 13 amino acids. CDR3 nucleotide sequence: TGCGCCAGCAGCTTGGCTGTAACCGGGGAGCTGTTTTTT. It translates to CASSLAVTGELFF.

The chain uses TRBV7-2 and TRBJ2-3, with D possibly matching TRBD1 (7 bases). V was pared by 2 bases and J by 5 bases, with 14 bases between. CDR1 and CDR2 from the germline V gene are SGHTA and FQGNSA. The CDR3 spans 15 residues. As DNA, the CDR3 is TGTACCAGCAGCTTAACTAGCCAGGGGGGAGATACGCAGTATTTT. It is translated as CTSSLTSQGGDTQYF.

The chain uses TRBV30 and TRBJ1-1, with 11 positions matching TRBD1. The CDR3 totals 13 residues. Germline loops: CDR1 GTSNPN, CDR2 SVGIG (reference sequence). V lost 5 bases, J lost 3 bases, and 2 bases stayed unmatched. The CDR3 spells CAWGTGGYTEAFF. The CDR3 coding sequence is TGTGCCTGGGGGACAGGGGGATACACTGAAGCTTTCTTT.

This sequence joins TRBV15 and TRBJ1-2; no firm D call. Germline CDR1 LNHNV, CDR2 YYDKDF (reference sequence). There are 13 residues in the CDR3. Trimming cost V 0 bases and J 8 bases, with 10 bases left between them. CDR3 region: CATSRETSYGYTF. CDR3 coding DNA: TGTGCCACCAGCAGAGAAACATCGTACGGCTACACCTTC.

This rearrangement joins TRBV7-9 to TRBJ1-4, with D possibly matching TRBD1 (6 bases). Germline assignment: CDR1 SEHNR and CDR2 FQNEAQ (reference sequence). This CDR3 spans 14 amino acids. V was pared by 6 bases and J by 1 base, with 9 bases between. CDR3 in DNA: TGTGCCAGCAGTACGGACAGAACTAATGAAAAACTGTTTTTT. Residues: CASSTDRTNEKLFF.

V gene TRBV15 combines with J gene TRBJ2-5, with D possibly being TRBD2 (7 bases). Germline V lookup: CDR1 LNHNV, CDR2 YYDKDF (reference sequence). Trimming took off 0 bases at V and 4 bases at J, with 12 bases between the two ends. The CDR3 totals 15 residues. Here the CDR3 reads CATSREGGGRETQYF. CDR3 DNA: TGTGCCACCAGCAGAGAAGGCGGGGGCCGAGAGACCCAGTACTTC.

This clone was counted only a few times. V and J are TRBV6-6 and TRBJ1-2, with D hard to call. V was cut by 6 bases and J by 2 bases, with 7 bases left in between. Germline assignment: CDR1 MNHNY and CDR2 SVGAGI (reference sequence). This CDR3 spans 12 amino acids. The CDR3 DNA follows: TGTGCCAGCAGGACGGGGAACTATGGCTACACCTTC. Its translation is CASRTGNYGYTF.

The V gene is TRBV5-6, the J gene TRBJ1-3; 10 bases fit TRBD1. The junction had 2 bases not matched to a gene; V was cut back by 3 bases and J by 2 bases. The germline gives CDR1 SGHDT, CDR2 YYEEEE. The CDR3 is made up of 15 amino acids. The CDR3 nucleotides are TGTGCCAGCAGCTATGGACAGGGGGCTGGAAACACCATATATTTT. It codes for CASSYGQGAGNTIYF.

J is TRBJ2-5 and V is TRBV19, with D possibly TRBD1 on 6 matching bases. The end of the DNA is better explained by TRBJ2-7, so the J call may be wrong. The length of the CDR3 is 13 residues. CDR1 is LNHDA, CDR2 SQIVND, per germline (reference sequence). CDR3 DNA: TGTGCCAGTAGTGGGGACATAGCCTACGAGCAGTACTTC. It is translated as CASSGDIAYEQYF.

The V and J genes are TRBV5-4 and TRBJ2-4; D is perhaps TRBD1 (5 bases). Germline assignment: CDR1 SGHNT and CDR2 YYREEE (reference sequence). Trimming left V 4 bases short and J 5 bases short, with 7 bases between. The length of the CDR3 is 12 residues. CDR3 bases: TGTGCCAGCAGCACAGGAGAAAACATTCAGTACTTC. It yields the protein CASSTGENIQYF.

A word on this clone: At one boundary the junction diverges from the germline segment, which might be a read error. The rearrangement links TRBV5-8 to TRBJ2-1, with 9 bases aligning to TRBD2. In germline, CDR1 is SGHTS, CDR2 YDEGEE. The CDR3 runs 18 residues. For the CDR3, the DNA is TGTGCCAGCAGTTTGGCCCTTGCGGGGGGGCCATACCACAATGAGCAGTTCTTC. Protein product: CASSLALAGGPYHNEQFF.

This chain joins TRBV2 and TRBJ1-5; maybe TRBD1 (6 bases). This CDR3 contains 13 residues. The ends were cut back, 5 bases at V and 7 bases at J, with 12 bases in the middle. The germline V gene encodes CDR1 SNHLY and CDR2 FYNNEI. CDR3 DNA: TGTGCCAGCAGTCAAGACAGGTGGCAGCCCCAGCATTTT. Encoded protein: CASSQDRWQPQHF.